The clone carrying this TCR beta chain was counted a few times. These data are taken from a study of T-cell reconstitution after alpha-beta-depleted transplantation in children. The CDR3 is 16 residues long. Trimming shortened V by 1 base and J by 7 bases, and 16 bases separated the two germline ends. Germline V gene sequence: CDR1 MNHEY, CDR2 SVGAGI. The TCRbeta library incorporated unique molecular identifiers. TCRdb independently ran MiXCR on the PCR reads; one entry per CDR3 protein. The profile shows about 1,000,000 distinct CDR3 sequences, around 30% of them singletons. The sequencing here drew on PBMCs, mostly from graft donor cells, taken 360 days after TCRalphabeta/CD19-depleted stem cell transplant. V usage is TRBV6-5 and J usage is TRBJ2-2; D might be TRBD1 (5 bases). The sequence was obtained from a boy younger than two who had a stem cell transplant for SCID, so the T cells may come from the graft donor. The CDR3 DNA follows: TGTGCCAGCAGTTACTATCAGGGTTCAGGCGGCGGGGAGCTGTTTTTT. It translates to CASSYYQGSGGGELFF.